What follows are 27 T cell receptor beta chains derived from one specimen sequenced in a study of CD8+ T cells in alopecia areata. After isolation, RNA underwent reverse transcription to generate cDNA as the sequencing template. Clones were read by immunoSEQ multiplex PCR, and TCRdb kept only the in-frame ones, dropping some. Here the sample spans under 130,000 clones, 70% to 90% being singletons. Treatment in this sample: oral pan-JAK inhibitor, 5-10 mg twice daily. The source material was CD8+ T cells sorted from blood, sampled at week 34, from a patient treated with tofacitinib. The receptors were sampled from a human donor with alopecia areata.

V is TRBV7-9 and J is TRBJ1-4; tentative D call: TRBD1 (6 bases). V lost 5 bases and J 10 bases, leaving 17 bases between the germline ends. Germline V gene data show CDR1 as SEHNR and CDR2 as FQNEAQ (reference sequence). The CDR3 has 14 residues. In DNA form, the CDR3 reads TGTGCCAGCAGCCTAGGGGGTGATCGAGGAAAACTGTTTTTT. Protein product: CASSLGGDRGKLFF.

The rearrangement links TRBV29-1 to TRBJ2-5; D possibly corresponds to TRBD2 (5 bases). The J call may be wrong; the DNA end is better matched by TRBJ2-7. Germline assignment: CDR1 SQVTM and CDR2 ANQGSEA. The CDR3 has 12 residues. The CDR3 loop reads CSVVSGIYEQYF. The CDR3 DNA is TGCAGCGTTGTTTCGGGAATCTACGAGCAGTACTTC.

The chain uses TRBV7-7 and TRBJ2-1; 11 positions match TRBD1. The ends lost 5 bases at V and 4 bases at J; junction bases unmatched: 7. From germline, CDR1 is SSHAT and CDR2 FNYEAQ (reference sequence). This CDR3 region has 16 residues. CDR3 DNA: TGTGCCAGCAGCCGCCTCGGGACAGGGGGTTACAATGAGCAGTTCTTC. It translates to CASSRLGTGGYNEQFF.

This clone was detected a few times. The chain combines TRBV7-9 with TRBJ2-7; D call uncertain. The germline V gene has CDR1 SEHNR and CDR2 FQNEAQ (reference sequence). Between the trimmed V and J ends, which lost 5 bases and 0 bases, there was a span of 14 bases. This CDR3 has 15 residues. Here the CDR3 reads CASSQAVDSSYEQYF. In nucleotides, the CDR3 is TGTGCCAGCAGCCAAGCAGTAGACTCCTCCTACGAGCAGTACTTC.

The chain links TRBV19 to TRBJ2-7; perhaps TRBD1 as D (5 bases). Trimming stripped 9 bases from V and 3 bases from J, with 15 bases between. Looked up from germline, CDR1 is LNHDA and CDR2 is SQIVND (reference sequence). The CDR3 is 13 amino acids. CDR3: CASQGEPDYEQYF. Here the CDR3 DNA reads TGTGCCAGCCAAGGGGAACCAGACTACGAGCAGTACTTC. Looking up the rest from reference TRBV19 and TRBJ2-7 gives the full variable domain: DGGITQSPKYLFRKEGQNVTLSCEQNLNHDAMYWYRQDPGQGLRLIYYSQIVNDFQKGDIAEGYSVSREKKESFPLTVTSAQKNPTAFYLCASQGEPDYEQYFGPGTRLTVT.

V usage is TRBV6-5 and J usage is TRBJ2-2; either TRBD1 or TRBD2 may fit D (6 bases each). This CDR3 has 13 amino acids. With 7 bases removed from V and 5 bases from J, the gap between germline ends came to 11 bases. The germline V gene encodes CDR1 MNHEY and CDR2 SVGAGI. The CDR3 loop is CASKGGRTGELFF. Written as DNA, the CDR3 is TGTGCCAGCAAGGGGGGCAGGACCGGGGAGCTGTTTTTT.

The chain carries TRBV7-4 and TRBJ1-2, with 7 bases that match TRBD1. The CDR3 is made up of 15 amino acids. Looked up from germline, CDR1 is SGHVT and CDR2 is SQSDAQ. J lost 4 bases, V lost 1 base, and 6 bases had no gene match. CDR3 sequence (DNA): TGTGCCAGCAGCTTAGACAGGGGACCATCCTATGGCTACACCTTC. Translated: CASSLDRGPSYGYTF.

This clone was counted once. The chain combines TRBV30 with TRBJ2-2; TRBD1 aligns across 9 bases. Germline V gene sequence: CDR1 GTSNPN, CDR2 SVGIG (reference sequence). The CDR3 totals 15 residues. Unmatched junction bases numbered 11, after V lost 5 bases and J lost 7 bases. CDR3 residues: CAWDEPDRGVGELFF. Written as DNA, the CDR3 is TGTGCCTGGGATGAACCGGACAGGGGAGTCGGGGAGCTGTTTTTT.

The V gene is TRBV15, the J gene TRBJ2-2; TRBD1 is a possible D gene (6 bases). The CDR3 runs 13 residues. Trimming took 8 bases from V and 7 from J, leaving 14 bases between them. CDR1 and CDR2 (germline): LNHNV, YYDKDF (reference sequence). The CDR3 DNA is TGTGCCACCGAAAACAGGGATAACGGGGAGCTGTTTTTT. Encoded protein: CATENRDNGELFF.

The CDR3 here is CASSQNGQWGMNTEAFF. The CDR3 nucleotides are TGCGCCAGCAGCCAGAATGGACAGTGGGGTATGAACACTGAAGCTTTCTTT. The rearrangement uses TRBV4-1 and TRBJ1-1; D is perhaps TRBD1 (6 bases). The CDR3 is 17 amino acids. V gave up 3 bases and J gave up 0 bases, with 17 bases separating them. From germline, CDR1 is MGHRA and CDR2 YSYEKL.

The rearrangement links TRBV4-1 to TRBJ1-4; D is ambiguous. Germline assignment: CDR1 MGHRA and CDR2 YSYEKL. Trimming cost V 1 base and J 8 bases, with 11 bases left between them. The CDR3 runs 14 residues. Written as DNA, the CDR3 is TGCGCCAGCAGCCAAGTATCTCTAGGGGAAAAACTGTTTTTT. Its translation: CASSQVSLGEKLFF.

This clone was seen more than once but under ten times. This chain connects TRBV6-6 to TRBJ1-5; tentatively, D is TRBD1 (5 bases). V dropped 0 bases and J dropped 2 bases, with 8 bases sitting between them. The V gene's germline CDR1 is MNHNY and CDR2 SVGAGI (reference sequence). The CDR3 contains 15 residues. CDR3 loop: CASSYSGTGNQPQHF. The DNA of the CDR3 is TGTGCCAGCAGTTACTCAGGGACGGGCAATCAGCCCCAGCATTTT.

J is TRBJ2-1 and V is TRBV27; the D is unclear. CDR1 MNHEY and CDR2 SMNVEV come from the germline V gene (reference sequence). Trimming took off 3 bases at V and 8 bases at J, with 14 bases between the two ends. The CDR3 runs 14 residues. CDR3 amino acids: CASSFSQVADEQFF. CDR3 sequence (DNA): TGTGCCAGCAGTTTTTCCCAGGTAGCCGATGAGCAGTTCTTC.

The chain employs TRBV9 and TRBJ2-5, with 10 bases matching TRBD1. J gave up 6 bases and V 4 bases, and 9 bases lay outside the gene matches. CDR3 size: 15 residues. CDR1 and CDR2 from the germline V gene are SGDLS and YYNGEE. The CDR3 reads CASSFRGQGHQTQYF. The CDR3 bases are TGTGCCAGCAGCTTTAGGGGACAGGGGCATCAGACCCAGTACTTC. Looking up the rest from reference TRBV9 and TRBJ2-5 gives the full variable domain: DSGVTQTPKHLITATGQRVTLRCSPRSGDLSVYWYQQSLDQGLQFLIQYYNGEERAKGNILERFSAQQFPDLHSELNLSSLELGDSALYFCASSFRGQGHQTQYFGPGTRLLVL.

The chain links TRBV9 to TRBJ1-6; D possibly corresponds to TRBD1 (5 bases). The CDR3 covers 12 residues. Trimming shortened V by 8 bases and J by 15 bases, and 18 bases separated the two germline ends. CDR1 and CDR2 (germline): SGDLS, YYNGEE. The CDR3 coding sequence is TGTGCCAGTTCAGGAGGGACGCAGTTCCTCCACTTT. Translating it yields CASSGGTQFLHF.

This rearrangement joins TRBV13 to TRBJ2-5; the D is unclear. CDR3 length equals 16 residues. The ends were cut back, 5 bases at V and 4 bases at J, with 20 bases in the middle. Per germline, CDR1 PRHDT and CDR2 FYEKMQ (reference sequence). This chain's CDR3 is CASSPSDGPKRETQYF. In DNA, the CDR3 is TGTGCCAGCAGCCCGTCGGACGGACCCAAGAGAGAGACCCAGTACTTC. The variable domain in full, with the rest retrieved from reference TRBV13 and TRBJ2-5, is AAGVIQSPRHLIKEKRETATLKCYPIPRHDTVYWYQQGPGQDPQFLISFYEKMQSDKGSIPDRFSAQQFSDYHSELNMSSLELGDSALYFCASSPSDGPKRETQYFGPGTRLLVL.

This chain uses TRBV5-1 with TRBJ1-4; no definite D call. This CDR3 has 13 amino acids. V gave up 1 base and J gave up 6 bases, with 7 bases separating them. Germline V gives CDR1 SGHRS, CDR2 YFSETQ. The CDR3 is CASSLSVDEKLFF. As DNA, the CDR3 is TGCGCCAGCAGCTTGTCCGTTGATGAAAAACTGTTTTTT. Supplemented by reference TRBV5-1 and TRBJ1-4, the full variable domain reads KAGVTQTPRYLIKTRGQQVTLSCSPISGHRSVSWYQQTPGQGLQFLFEYFSETQRNKGNFPGRFSGRQFSNSRSEMNVSTLELGDSALYLCASSLSVDEKLFFGSGTQLSVL.

The V and J genes are TRBV13 and TRBJ2-5; 7 positions match TRBD1. CDR3 length: 15 amino acids. The ends lost 3 bases at V and 2 bases at J; junction bases unmatched: 6. From germline, CDR1 is PRHDT and CDR2 FYEKMQ (reference sequence). CDR3 protein: CASSLEGGLQETQYF. CDR3 coding DNA: TGTGCCAGCAGCTTGGAAGGGGGCCTACAAGAGACCCAGTACTTC.

The chain recombines TRBV11-3 with TRBJ2-3, with no clear D. The CDR3 length is 12 residues. Germline assignment: CDR1 SGHNT and CDR2 YENEEA. The V and J ends lost 1 base and 4 bases respectively, with 3 bases between them. The CDR3 sequence is CASSLGADTQYF. In DNA, the CDR3 is TGTGCCAGCAGCTTAGGTGCAGATACGCAGTATTTT. The variable domain in full, with the rest retrieved from reference TRBV11-3 and TRBJ2-3, is EAGVVQSPRYKIIEKKQPVAFWCNPISGHNTLYWYLQNLGQGPELLIRYENEEAVDDSQLPKDRFSAERLKGVDSTLKIQPAELGDSAVYLCASSLGADTQYFGPGTRLTVL.

This clone occurred a few times. The CDR3 nucleotides are TGTGCCAGCAGCCAAGATAGGGGGGCCCTCTACGAGCAGTACTTC. It translates to CASSQDRGALYEQYF. The J gene is TRBJ2-7, the V gene TRBV4-2; perhaps D is TRBD1 or TRBD2 (6 bases each). This CDR3 region has 15 residues. The germline V and J ends were trimmed by 0 bases and 3 bases, with 12 bases remaining between them. CDR1 and CDR2 from the germline V gene are LGHNA and YNFKEQ.

This sequence joins TRBV4-1 and TRBJ2-7; D ambiguous. The CDR3 contains 12 residues. The germline CDR1 and CDR2 sequences are MGHRA and YSYEKL. V was shortened by 1 base and J by 2 bases, with 3 bases between the two germline ends. The CDR3 loop is CASSQAAYEQYF. The CDR3 region has the DNA TGCGCCAGCAGCCAAGCGGCCTACGAGCAGTACTTC.

This clone was counted a single time. The chain links TRBV7-9 to TRBJ1-1; no clear D gene. Germline values: CDR1 SEHNR, CDR2 FQNEAQ (reference sequence). This CDR3 comprises 12 residues. Trimming removed 5 bases from V and 2 bases from J, with 6 bases in between. CDR3 DNA: TGTGCCAGCAGCCTTATCAACACTGAAGCTTTCTTT. Protein sequence: CASSLINTEAFF.

The chain combines TRBV6-5 with TRBJ1-6; D is perhaps TRBD1 (5 bases). Germline CDR1 is MNHEY and CDR2 is SVGAGI. V lost 5 bases, J lost 4 bases, and 9 bases lay in between. The CDR3 runs to 14 residues. CDR3 coding DNA: TGTGCCAGCAGTGCGGACACATATAATTCACCCCTCCACTTT. It translates to CASSADTYNSPLHF.

This clone was seen a handful of times. The chain combines TRBV5-1 with TRBJ2-1; TRBD2 agrees at 7 bases. The CDR3 length is 15 residues. J lost 8 bases, V lost 4 bases, and 12 bases had no gene match. Germline values: CDR1 SGHRS, CDR2 YFSETQ. The CDR3 DNA follows: TGCGCCAGCAGCCAAGCGGGATTTCAATCGGATGAGCAGTTCTTC. Encoded protein: CASSQAGFQSDEQFF.

The chain has TRBV29-1 and TRBJ2-7; the match to TRBD1 covers 7 bases. Per germline, CDR1 SQVTM and CDR2 ANQGSEA. The CDR3 sequence is 14 residues long. The trim removed 0 bases at V and 4 bases at J, leaving 6 bases unmatched. The CDR3 DNA reads as TGCAGCGTTGAAGAACCGGGACAGTTATACGAGCAGTACTTC. It encodes CSVEEPGQLYEQYF.

This chain joins TRBV7-9 and TRBJ1-1; D is undetermined. The CDR3 is made up of 12 amino acids. In germline, CDR1 is SEHNR, CDR2 FQNEAQ (reference sequence). Trimming pared 4 bases from V and 6 bases from J, leaving 9 bases between. CDR3 region: CASSSGASEAFF. CDR3 DNA sequence: TGTGCCAGCAGCTCGGGAGCATCTGAAGCTTTCTTT.

This sequence joins TRBV9 and TRBJ2-3, with D maybe TRBD1 (6 bases). Germline V gene lookup returns CDR1 SGDLS and CDR2 YYNGEE. The germline V and J ends were trimmed by 4 bases and 1 base, with 10 bases remaining between them. The CDR3 is 14 residues long. The CDR3 sequence is CASSRGTGTDTQYF. CDR3 sequence (DNA): TGTGCCAGCAGCAGGGGGACGGGCACAGATACGCAGTATTTT.